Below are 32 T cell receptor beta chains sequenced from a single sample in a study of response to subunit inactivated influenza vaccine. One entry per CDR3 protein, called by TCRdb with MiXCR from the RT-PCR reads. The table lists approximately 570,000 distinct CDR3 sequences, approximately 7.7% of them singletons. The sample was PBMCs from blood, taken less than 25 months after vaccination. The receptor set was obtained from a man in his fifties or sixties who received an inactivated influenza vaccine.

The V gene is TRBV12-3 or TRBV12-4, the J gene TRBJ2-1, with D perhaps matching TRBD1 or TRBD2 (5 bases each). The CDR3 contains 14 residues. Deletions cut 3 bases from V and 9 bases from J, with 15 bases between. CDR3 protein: CASSLGRWTPEQFF. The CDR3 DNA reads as TGTGCCAGCAGTTTGGGACGATGGACTCCTGAGCAGTTCTTC.

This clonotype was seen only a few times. The CDR3 DNA follows: TGTGCCAGCAGTCCGGTCTCGGACTATGGCTACACCTTC. It yields the protein CASSPVSDYGYTF. The chain couples TRBV6-1 to TRBJ1-2; D uncertain. The germline V gene encodes CDR1 MNHNS and CDR2 SASEGT. V was clipped by 5 bases and J by 3 bases, with 10 bases between them. CDR3 length equals 13 residues.

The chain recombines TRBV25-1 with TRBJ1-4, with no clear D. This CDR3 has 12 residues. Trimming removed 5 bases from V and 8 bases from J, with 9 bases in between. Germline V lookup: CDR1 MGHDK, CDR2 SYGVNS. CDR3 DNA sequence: TGTGCCAGCAGTCCCGGTCCCGAAAAACTGTTTTTT. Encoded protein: CASSPGPEKLFF.

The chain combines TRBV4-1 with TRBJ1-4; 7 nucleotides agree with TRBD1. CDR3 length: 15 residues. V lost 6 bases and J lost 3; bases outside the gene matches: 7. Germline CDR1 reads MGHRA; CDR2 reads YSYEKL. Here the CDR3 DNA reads TGCGCCAGCAGGAAAAACAGGGGACCTAATGAAAAACTGTTTTTT. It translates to CASRKNRGPNEKLFF.

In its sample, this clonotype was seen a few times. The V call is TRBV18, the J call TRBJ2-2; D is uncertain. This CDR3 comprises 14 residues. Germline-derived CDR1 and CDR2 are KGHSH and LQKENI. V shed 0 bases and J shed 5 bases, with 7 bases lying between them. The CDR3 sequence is CASSPPSVTGELFF. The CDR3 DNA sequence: TGTGCCAGCTCACCACCGTCAGTAACCGGGGAGCTGTTTTTT.

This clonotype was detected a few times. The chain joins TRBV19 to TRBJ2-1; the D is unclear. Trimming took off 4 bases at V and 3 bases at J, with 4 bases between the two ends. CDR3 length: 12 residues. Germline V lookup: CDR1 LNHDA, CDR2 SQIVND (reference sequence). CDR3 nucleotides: TGTGCCAGTAGTAAGGACTACAATGAGCAGTTCTTC. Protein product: CASSKDYNEQFF.

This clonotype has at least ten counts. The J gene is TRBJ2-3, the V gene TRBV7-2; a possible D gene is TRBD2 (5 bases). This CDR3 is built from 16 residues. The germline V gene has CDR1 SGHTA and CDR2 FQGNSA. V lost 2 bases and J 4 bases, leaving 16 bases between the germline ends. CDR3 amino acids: CASSLIGSVLSDTQYF. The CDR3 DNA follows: TGTGCCAGCAGCTTAATCGGTAGCGTATTATCAGATACGCAGTATTTT.

DNA for the CDR3: TGTGCCTGGAGTGGGGTGATGCGCGGGAGTGGTCAAGAGACCCAGTACTTC. Encoded protein: CAWSGVMRGSGQETQYF. This sequence joins TRBV30 and TRBJ2-5; 7 bases match TRBD2. CDR3 length: 17 amino acids. V was clipped by 1 base and J by 2 bases; unmatched bases: 13. Germline values: CDR1 GTSNPN, CDR2 SVGIG (reference sequence).

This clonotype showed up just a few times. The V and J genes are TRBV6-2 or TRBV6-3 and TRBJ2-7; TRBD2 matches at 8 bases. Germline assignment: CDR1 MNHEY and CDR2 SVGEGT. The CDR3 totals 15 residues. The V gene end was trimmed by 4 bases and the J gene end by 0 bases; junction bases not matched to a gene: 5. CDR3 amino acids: CASSSSGSSSYEQYF. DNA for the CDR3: TGTGCCAGCAGTTCCAGCGGGAGCAGCTCCTACGAGCAGTACTTC.

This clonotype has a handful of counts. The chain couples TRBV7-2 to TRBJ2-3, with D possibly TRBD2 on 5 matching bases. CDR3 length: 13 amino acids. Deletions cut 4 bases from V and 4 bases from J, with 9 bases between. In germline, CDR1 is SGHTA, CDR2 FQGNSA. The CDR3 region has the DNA TGTGCCAGCAGCTCCCACGGGGCAGATACGCAGTATTTT. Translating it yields CASSSHGADTQYF.

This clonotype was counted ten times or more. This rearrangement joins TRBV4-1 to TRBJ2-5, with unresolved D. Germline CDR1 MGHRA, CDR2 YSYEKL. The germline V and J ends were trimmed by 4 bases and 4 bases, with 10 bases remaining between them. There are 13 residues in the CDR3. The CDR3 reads CASSLLRGETQYF. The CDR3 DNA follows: TGCGCCAGCAGCCTCTTACGAGGAGAGACCCAGTACTTC.

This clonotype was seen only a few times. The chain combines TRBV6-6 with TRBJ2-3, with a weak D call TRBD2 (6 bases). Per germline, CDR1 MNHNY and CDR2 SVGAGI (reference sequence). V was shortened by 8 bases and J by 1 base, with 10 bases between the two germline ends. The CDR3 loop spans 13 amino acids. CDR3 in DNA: TGTGCCAGCGGGGACTGGGGCACAGATACGCAGTATTTT. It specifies CASGDWGTDTQYF.

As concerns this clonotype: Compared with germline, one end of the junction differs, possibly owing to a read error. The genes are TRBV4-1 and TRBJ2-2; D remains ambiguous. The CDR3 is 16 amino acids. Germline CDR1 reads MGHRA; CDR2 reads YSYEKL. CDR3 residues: CASRQDLGLSPGELFF. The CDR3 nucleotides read TGCGCCAGCAGGCAAGATCTGGGCTTGTCCCCCGGGGAGCTGTTTTTT.

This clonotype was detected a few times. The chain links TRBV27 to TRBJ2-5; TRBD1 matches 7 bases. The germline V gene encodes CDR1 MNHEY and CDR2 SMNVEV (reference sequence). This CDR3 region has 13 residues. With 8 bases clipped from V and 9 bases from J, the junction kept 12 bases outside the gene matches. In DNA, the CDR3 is TGTGCCAGCTCTGGGGACAGCCGTGGGGCCCAGTACTTC. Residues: CASSGDSRGAQYF.

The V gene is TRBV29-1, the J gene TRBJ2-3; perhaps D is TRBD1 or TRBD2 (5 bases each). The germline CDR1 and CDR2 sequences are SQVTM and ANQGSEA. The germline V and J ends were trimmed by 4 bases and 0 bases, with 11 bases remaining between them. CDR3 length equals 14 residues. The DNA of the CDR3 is TGCAGCGTTGCCGGGGCAGGGAGCACAGATACGCAGTATTTT. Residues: CSVAGAGSTDTQYF.

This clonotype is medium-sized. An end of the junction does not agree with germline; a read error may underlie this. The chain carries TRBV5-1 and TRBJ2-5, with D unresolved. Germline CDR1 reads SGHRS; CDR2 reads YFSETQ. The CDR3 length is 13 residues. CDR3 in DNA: TGTGCCAGCAGCTTAGATTCTCAAGAGACCCAGTACTTC. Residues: CASSLDSQETQYF.

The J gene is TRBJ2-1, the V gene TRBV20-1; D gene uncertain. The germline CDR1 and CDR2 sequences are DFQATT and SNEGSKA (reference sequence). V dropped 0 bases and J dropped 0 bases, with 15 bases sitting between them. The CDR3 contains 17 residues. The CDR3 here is CSARDWAEPSSYNEQFF. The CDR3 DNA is TGCAGTGCTAGAGATTGGGCGGAGCCAAGCTCCTACAATGAGCAGTTCTTC.

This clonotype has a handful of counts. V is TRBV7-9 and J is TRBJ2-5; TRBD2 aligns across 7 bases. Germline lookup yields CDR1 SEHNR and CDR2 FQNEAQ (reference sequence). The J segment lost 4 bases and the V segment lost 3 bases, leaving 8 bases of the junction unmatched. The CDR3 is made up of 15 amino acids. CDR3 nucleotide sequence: TGTGCCAGCAGCTTCTGGACGGGAGGCGGAGAGACCCAGTACTTC. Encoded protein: CASSFWTGGGETQYF.

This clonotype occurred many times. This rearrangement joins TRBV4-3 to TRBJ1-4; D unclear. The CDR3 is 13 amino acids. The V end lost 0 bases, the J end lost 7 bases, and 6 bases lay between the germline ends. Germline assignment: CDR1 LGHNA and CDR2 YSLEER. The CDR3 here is CASSQERVEKLFF. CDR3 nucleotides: TGCGCCAGCAGCCAAGAGAGGGTTGAAAAACTGTTTTTT.

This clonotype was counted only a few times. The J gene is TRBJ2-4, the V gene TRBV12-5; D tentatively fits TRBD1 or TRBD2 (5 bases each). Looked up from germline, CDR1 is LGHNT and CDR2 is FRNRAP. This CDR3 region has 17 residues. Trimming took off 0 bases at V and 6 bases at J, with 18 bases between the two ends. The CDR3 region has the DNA TGTGCTAGTGGTTTGGTACCCTGGGACCGGCTGGGAAACATTCAGTACTTC. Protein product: CASGLVPWDRLGNIQYF.

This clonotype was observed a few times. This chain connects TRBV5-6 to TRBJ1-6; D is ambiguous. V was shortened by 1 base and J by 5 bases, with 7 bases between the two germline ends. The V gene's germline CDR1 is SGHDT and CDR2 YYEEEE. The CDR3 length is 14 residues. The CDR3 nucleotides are TGTGCCAGCAGCTTGCAAAGGAATAATTCACCCCTCCACTTT. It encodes CASSLQRNNSPLHF.

The CDR3 here is CASRWRRDSNQPQHF. CDR3 sequence (DNA): TGTGCCAGCCGCTGGAGGCGGGATAGCAATCAGCCCCAGCATTTT. This chain uses TRBV2 with TRBJ1-5; D remains ambiguous. Germline values: CDR1 SNHLY, CDR2 FYNNEI. This CDR3 is built from 15 residues. Trimming pared 8 bases from V and 0 bases from J, leaving 14 bases between.

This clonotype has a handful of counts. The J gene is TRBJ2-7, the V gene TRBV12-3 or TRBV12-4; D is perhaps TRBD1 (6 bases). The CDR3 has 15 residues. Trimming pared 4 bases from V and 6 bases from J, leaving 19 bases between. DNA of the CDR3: TGTGCCAGCAGTTCACAGGGATTCGGGGCGAGCGAGCAGTACTTC. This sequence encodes CASSSQGFGASEQYF.

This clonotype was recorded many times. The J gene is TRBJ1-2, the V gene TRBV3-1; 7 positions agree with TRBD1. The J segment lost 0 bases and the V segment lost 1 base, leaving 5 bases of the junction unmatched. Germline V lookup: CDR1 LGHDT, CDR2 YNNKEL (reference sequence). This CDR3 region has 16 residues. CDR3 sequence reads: CASSQVRTGTNYGYTF. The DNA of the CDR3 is TGTGCCAGCAGCCAAGTGAGGACAGGAACTAACTATGGCTACACCTTC.

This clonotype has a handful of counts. For the CDR3, the DNA is TGTGCCAGCAGCGTAGTCCGACGGCACACACTCAACTACGAGCAGTACTTC. Protein product: CASSVVRRHTLNYEQYF. The chain carries TRBV9 and TRBJ2-7; D is unclear. The CDR3 has 17 amino acids. Germline assignment: CDR1 SGDLS and CDR2 YYNGEE. V was trimmed by 0 bases and J by 3 bases, leaving 19 bases between them.

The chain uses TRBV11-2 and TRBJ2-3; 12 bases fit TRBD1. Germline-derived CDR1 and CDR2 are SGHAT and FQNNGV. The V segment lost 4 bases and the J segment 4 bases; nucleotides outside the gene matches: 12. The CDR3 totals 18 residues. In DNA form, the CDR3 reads TGTGCCAGCAGCTCTCCTGACGGGACAGGGGGCCCGTCAGATACGCAGTATTTT. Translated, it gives CASSSPDGTGGPSDTQYF.

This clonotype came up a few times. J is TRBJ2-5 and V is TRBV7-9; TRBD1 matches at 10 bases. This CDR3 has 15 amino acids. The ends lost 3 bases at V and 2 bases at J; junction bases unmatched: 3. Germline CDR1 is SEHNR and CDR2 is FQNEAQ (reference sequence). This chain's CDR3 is CASSLTGGGQETQYF. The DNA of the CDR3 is TGTGCCAGCAGCTTGACAGGGGGCGGACAAGAGACCCAGTACTTC. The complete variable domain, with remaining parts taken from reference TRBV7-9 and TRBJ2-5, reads DTGVSQNPRHKITKRGQNVTFRCDPISEHNRLYWYRQTLGQGPEFLTYFQNEAQLEKSRLLSDRFSAERPKGSFSTLEIQRTEQGDSAMYLCASSLTGGGQETQYFGPGTRLLVL.

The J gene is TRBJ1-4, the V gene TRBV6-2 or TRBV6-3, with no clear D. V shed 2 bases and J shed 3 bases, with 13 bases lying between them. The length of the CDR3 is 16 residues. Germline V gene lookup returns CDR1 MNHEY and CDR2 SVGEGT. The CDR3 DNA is TGTGCCAGCAGTTACGGGAGGAACCAGGCTAATGAAAAACTGTTTTTT. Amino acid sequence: CASSYGRNQANEKLFF.

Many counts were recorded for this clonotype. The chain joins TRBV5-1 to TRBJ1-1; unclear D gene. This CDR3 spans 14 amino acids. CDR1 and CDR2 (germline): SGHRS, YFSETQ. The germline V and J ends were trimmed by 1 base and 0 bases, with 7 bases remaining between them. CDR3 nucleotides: TGCGCCAGCAGCTTGCAGATAATGAACACTGAAGCTTTCTTT. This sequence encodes CASSLQIMNTEAFF.

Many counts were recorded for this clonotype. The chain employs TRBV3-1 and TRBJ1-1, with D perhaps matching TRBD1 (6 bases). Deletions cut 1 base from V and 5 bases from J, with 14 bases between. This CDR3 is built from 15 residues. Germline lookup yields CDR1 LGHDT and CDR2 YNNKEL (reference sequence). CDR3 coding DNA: TGTGCCAGCAGCCAAGCCGGGGGGGCGAGGACTGAAGCTTTCTTT. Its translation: CASSQAGGARTEAFF.

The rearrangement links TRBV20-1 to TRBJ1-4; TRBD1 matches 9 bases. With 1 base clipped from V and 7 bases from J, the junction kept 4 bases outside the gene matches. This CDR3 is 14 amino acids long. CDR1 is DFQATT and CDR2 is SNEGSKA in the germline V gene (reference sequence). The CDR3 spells CSARAGQGTEKLFF. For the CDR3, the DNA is TGCAGTGCTAGAGCGGGACAGGGAACTGAAAAACTGTTTTTT.

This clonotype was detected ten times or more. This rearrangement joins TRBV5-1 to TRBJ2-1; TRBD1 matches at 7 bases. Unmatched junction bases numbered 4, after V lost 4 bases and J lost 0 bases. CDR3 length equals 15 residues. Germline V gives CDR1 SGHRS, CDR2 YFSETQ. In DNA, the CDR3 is TGCGCCAGCAGCATGGGACAGAGCTCCTACAATGAGCAGTTCTTC. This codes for CASSMGQSSYNEQFF.